The present T cell receptor beta chain was sequenced within a study of regulatory T cells in long-lasting Graves disease. The time point denotes: persistent/refractory GD, antithyroid drugs over 5 years with positive TRAb. Isolated PBMC RNA provided the starting material for the TCR library. Graves' disease diagnosis relied on American Thyroid Association guidelines. Study-wide results and caveats: Shared public clonotypes totalled about 2,600 in persistent patients, compared with roughly 970 in new patients.

As concerns this clonotype: The antigen is undetermined.

With iRepertoire HTBI primers and Arm-PCR of CDR3 regions, TCR beta libraries were built. Original methodology: Across samples, 55 to 75 TRBV and 12 to 15 TRBJ segments were found. TCRdb re-analysed the multiplex PCR reads in MiXCR, keeping a single row per CDR3 protein. Clone size and V and J calls follow TCRdb, not the original study. The profile covers some 430,000 distinct CDR3 sequences, with about a fifth appearing a single time and about 6.6% taken by the ten largest. Material: peripheral blood mononuclear cells (PBMCs), obtained when the disease was refractory, from a patient treated with antithyroid drugs. This TCR came from a female donor with Graves disease.

The CDR3 loop is CASSVEGTYPGDTQYF. The CDR3 coding sequence is TGTGCCAGCAGCGTAGAAGGGACCTACCCCGGAGATACGCAGTATTTT. The chain couples TRBV9 to TRBJ2-3; possibly TRBD1 or TRBD2 for D (5 bases each). This CDR3 is built from 16 residues. The V gene's germline CDR1 is SGDLS and CDR2 YYNGEE. The V gene lost 0 bases and the J gene lost 5 bases, with 16 bases spanning the gap.